The entry that follows covers one TCR beta chain sequence. Its cognate antigen is unknown. This record comes from a study of OX40 agonist ivuxolimab in advanced cancers. V was clipped by 4 bases and J by 6 bases; unmatched bases: 7. The CDR3 covers 14 residues. Germline CDR1 reads SGHDT; CDR2 reads YYEEEE. Study-level results: Averaging showed that CD8+ T cells had more expanded clones than CD4+ did.

The table came from immunoSEQ multiplex PCR; TCRdb's copy has only in-frame clones and leaves some out. The table lists about 54,000 clones, approximately 93% of them singletons, with about 12% in the top ten. The rearrangement links TRBV5-6 to TRBJ2-3, with 8 bases fitting TRBD1. This sample comprised CD4+ or CD8+ T cells sorted from blood, obtained in a trial of the OX40 agonist ivuxolimab. The TCR originated in an adult with an advanced solid tumor such as melanoma, head and neck, liver or kidney cancer. The DNA of the CDR3 is TGTGCCAGCAGCCTCAGGGGGCCCGGCGATACGCAGTATTTT. Protein product: CASSLRGPGDTQYF.